Below are 15 T cell receptor beta chains sequenced from a single sample in a study of T cells after posttransplantation cyclophosphamide. Method: immunoSEQ multiplex PCR; TCRdb's copy keeps in-frame clones and lacks some. The sample contains under 45,000 clones, none of them singletons. The material sequenced was PBMCs. Receptor source: a woman aged 45-59 years in good health and a related stem cell transplant donor.

This clone appeared many times. The CDR3 spells CASRAQDIFLNTEAFF. CDR3 sequence (DNA): TGTGCCAGTAGAGCCCAGGACATCTTTCTGAACACTGAAGCTTTCTTT. V and J are TRBV19 and TRBJ1-1, with D possibly TRBD1 on 5 matching bases. Trimming left V 6 bases short and J 0 bases short, with 17 bases between. Germline V gives CDR1 LNHDA, CDR2 SQIVND (reference sequence). The CDR3 totals 16 residues.

This clone was recorded at least ten times. The chain has TRBV7-2 and TRBJ2-7; 9 positions match TRBD2. Trimming at V came to 5 bases and at J to 2 bases, leaving 7 bases not matched to a gene. Looked up from germline, CDR1 is SGHTA and CDR2 is FQGNSA. CDR3 size: 15 residues. The CDR3 here is CASSPVAGAPYEQYF. The CDR3, as DNA: TGTGCCAGCAGCCCCGTAGCGGGGGCCCCCTACGAGCAGTACTTC.

This clone was picked up many times. The V gene is TRBV7-3, the J gene TRBJ2-1, with 9 bases lining up with TRBD1. CDR1 is SGHTA, CDR2 FQGTGA, per germline. This CDR3 contains 19 residues. V was clipped by 5 bases and J by 4 bases; unmatched bases: 18. The CDR3 bases are TGTGCCAGCAGCGGGGGGACAGGGTTGAGCCTAGGCCCTTACAATGAGCAGTTCTTC. Encoded protein: CASSGGTGLSLGPYNEQFF.

V and J are TRBV19 and TRBJ2-5; 9 bases are a match to TRBD1. The DNA matches TRBJ2-7 better at its end, which makes the J call doubtful. Germline loops: CDR1 LNHDA, CDR2 SQIVND (reference sequence). The CDR3 is 15 residues long. CDR3 residues: CASSNIQGALYEQYF. The CDR3 nucleotides read TGTGCCAGTAGCAACATACAGGGGGCTCTGTACGAGCAGTACTTC.

This clone was detected many times. CDR3 nucleotides: TGTGCCTGGAGTGTAGGACGGACCGCCTGGAGGGGTTATGGCTACACCTTC. Translating gives CAWSVGRTAWRGYGYTF. The rearrangement links TRBV30 to TRBJ1-2; tentative D call: TRBD1 (5 bases). The V end lost 0 bases, the J end lost 5 bases, and 22 bases lay between the germline ends. Germline V gene sequence: CDR1 GTSNPN, CDR2 SVGIG (reference sequence). The length of the CDR3 is 17 residues. The complete variable domain, with remaining parts taken from reference TRBV30 and TRBJ1-2, reads SQTIHQWPATLVQPVGSPLSLECTVEGTSNPNLYWYRQAAGRGLQLLFYSVGIGQISSEVPQNLSASRPQDRQFILSSKKLLLSDSGFYLCAWSVGRTAWRGYGYTFGSGTRLTVV.

This clone occurred many times. The V gene is TRBV7-3, the J gene TRBJ2-3; D possibly corresponds to TRBD2 (7 bases). Germline V gene lookup returns CDR1 SGHTA and CDR2 FQGTGA. V lost 1 base and J lost 13, with 15 bases in between. CDR3 length: 13 amino acids. The CDR3, as DNA: TGTGCCAGCAGCTTAAGACGCGGGGGCACCGAGTATTTT. Amino acids: CASSLRRGGTEYF. The whole variable domain, filled in from reference TRBV7-3 and TRBJ2-3, reads GAGVSQTPSNKVTEKGKYVELRCDPISGHTALYWYRQSLGQGPEFLIYFQGTGAADDSGLPNDRFFAVRPEGSVSTLKIQRTERGDSAVYLCASSLRRGGTEYFGPGTRLTVL.

Ten or more counts support this clone. The chain uses TRBV14 and TRBJ2-7, with TRBD1 as a possible D gene (5 bases). CDR1 and CDR2 (germline): SGHDN, FVKESK. The CDR3 length is 17 residues. V lost 0 bases, J lost 2 bases, and 17 bases lay in between. CDR3 sequence reads: CASSQEGQGGVTYEQYF. The CDR3 DNA reads as TGTGCCAGCAGCCAAGAAGGGCAGGGTGGGGTAACCTACGAGCAGTACTTC.

This clone came up a few times. The chain employs TRBV18 and TRBJ2-1; 9 bases match TRBD1. V shed 6 bases and J 7 bases; nucleotides not matched to a gene: 10. This CDR3 has 15 amino acids. Germline CDR1 KGHSH, CDR2 LQKENI. CDR3 sequence reads: CASSFGTGSTNEQFF. DNA for the CDR3: TGTGCCAGCTCCTTTGGGACAGGGAGTACGAATGAGCAGTTCTTC.

This clone was counted at least ten times. This chain joins TRBV30 and TRBJ2-3, with D perhaps TRBD1 (5 bases). This CDR3 comprises 12 residues. V lost 0 bases and J 7 bases, leaving 8 bases between the germline ends. CDR1 is GTSNPN, CDR2 SVGIG, per germline (reference sequence). The CDR3 DNA sequence: TGTGCCTGGAGTGTAGGGGTGAATACGCAGTATTTT. It encodes CAWSVGVNTQYF.

The chain joins TRBV9 to TRBJ2-7; 8 positions agree with TRBD2. The CDR3 contains 13 residues. V lost 4 bases and J lost 2; bases outside the gene matches: 2. In germline, CDR1 is SGDLS, CDR2 YYNGEE. CDR3 loop: CASSLGLAYEQYF. DNA of the CDR3: TGTGCCAGCAGCCTGGGACTAGCCTACGAGCAGTACTTC.

This clone was seen ten or more times. The rearrangement links TRBV28 to TRBJ2-7; D call uncertain. Germline loops: CDR1 MDHEN, CDR2 SYDVKM. There are 15 residues in the CDR3. V lost 6 bases to trimming and J lost 2 bases, with 17 bases between them. CDR3 in amino acids: CASSPHSGGAYEQYF. CDR3 nucleotides: TGTGCCAGCAGCCCGCATAGTGGCGGCGCCTACGAGCAGTACTTC.

This clone counts as medium-sized. The chain joins TRBV7-9 to TRBJ1-4; the D gene is possibly TRBD1 (5 bases). Trimming removed 9 bases at V and 8 bases at J, with 13 bases between. The germline V gene has CDR1 SEHNR and CDR2 FQNEAQ (reference sequence). This CDR3 region has 12 residues. The CDR3 is CASGLQGEKLFF. Here the CDR3 DNA reads TGTGCCAGTGGGCTCCAGGGAGAAAAACTGTTTTTT.

This clone occurred many times. The rearrangement joins TRBV13 to TRBJ1-4; the match to TRBD1 covers 7 bases. V lost 4 bases, J lost 4 bases, and 21 bases stayed unmatched. Germline CDR1 and CDR2: PRHDT and FYEKMQ (reference sequence). The CDR3 has 20 amino acids. The CDR3 spells CASSSAKYWAGGHLNEKLFF. In nucleotides, the CDR3 is TGTGCCAGCAGCTCGGCTAAGTACTGGGCAGGGGGGCATCTTAATGAAAAACTGTTTTTT. The full variable domain, in which reference TRBV13 and TRBJ1-4 provide the parts outside the CDR3, is AAGVIQSPRHLIKEKRETATLKCYPIPRHDTVYWYQQGPGQDPQFLISFYEKMQSDKGSIPDRFSAQQFSDYHSELNMSSLELGDSALYFCASSSAKYWAGGHLNEKLFFGSGTQLSVL.

Many counts were recorded for this clone. The J gene is TRBJ1-3, the V gene TRBV7-8; maybe TRBD1 (6 bases). Looked up from germline, CDR1 is SGHVS and CDR2 is FQNEAQ. Trimming cost V 7 bases and J 0 bases, with 13 bases left between them. The CDR3 is 15 residues long. CDR3 residues: CASTLQGTSGNTIYF. The CDR3 DNA is TGTGCCAGCACCCTCCAGGGGACCTCTGGAAACACCATATATTTT.

At least ten counts were recorded for this clone. This chain connects TRBV5-5 to TRBJ2-1; TRBD1 matches at 7 bases. V shed 3 bases, J shed 2 bases, and the junction held 2 bases outside the gene matches. The CDR3 consists of 14 residues. Germline V gives CDR1 SGHKS, CDR2 YYEKEE (reference sequence). CDR3 region: CASSSTGTYNEQFF. CDR3 DNA sequence: TGTGCCAGCAGCTCGACAGGGACCTACAATGAGCAGTTCTTC.